A single sample gave rise to the 16 T cell receptor beta chains below, sequenced in a study of T cells in Graves' hyperthyroidism and ophthalmopathy (dated by TCRdb to about 2019). The library was produced with multiplex PCR. TCRdb names Illumina HiSeq 2000 as the instrument used. Amplification of TCR beta CDR3 regions was carried out from RNA transcripts. For the first round of RT-PCR on the TCR CDR3, the HTBI primer set was used together with the Qiagen OneStep RT-PCR kit. Through fastp at Q25 and MiXCR, TCRdb rebuilt clones from the public reads, retaining in-frame beta chains. Under each unique CDR3 protein, matching rows form one entry showing the most common genes and DNA. The sample has roughly 500,000 distinct CDR3 sequences on record, 40% to 55% of them singletons. The ten biggest clones cover around 47% of the sample. The specimen sequenced was peripheral blood or thyroid tissue (not recorded which). The receptor source for this set is an adult woman with Graves' disease, either hyperthyroidism or ophthalmopathy (not recorded which).

Many counts were recorded for this clonotype. This rearrangement joins TRBV24-1 to TRBJ2-5; either TRBD1 or TRBD2 may fit D (5 bases each). CDR1 KGHDR and CDR2 SFDVKD come from the germline V gene. Trimming removed 5 bases from V and 5 bases from J, with 11 bases in between. CDR3 size: 13 residues. The DNA of the CDR3 is TGTGCCACCAGTGGTTCGGGGCACGAGACCCAGTACTTC. Encoded protein: CATSGSGHETQYF.

This clonotype was recorded many times. V gene TRBV9 combines with J gene TRBJ2-6; 9 bases map to TRBD1. The CDR3 length is 16 residues. Germline CDR1 and CDR2: SGDLS and YYNGEE. V trimming: 4 bases; J trimming: 2 bases; junction bases outside the gene matches: 4. CDR3 sequence reads: CASSLRDRAGANVLTF. The CDR3 DNA reads TGTGCCAGCAGCCTTCGGGACAGGGCTGGGGCCAACGTCCTGACTTTC.

Details on this clonotype: One end of the junction fails to match germline, which may point to a read error. The chain has TRBV7-7 and TRBJ1-2, with 7 bases that match TRBD1. Germline CDR1 and CDR2: SSHAT and FNYEAQ (reference sequence). The CDR3 has 15 amino acids. CDR3 sequence (DNA): TGTGCTAGCAGCTTAGTGGAGGTGACAGGGAGAGGCTACACCTTC. It translates to CASSLVEVTGRGYTF. The full variable domain, rest sourced from reference TRBV7-7 and TRBJ1-2, is GAGVSQSPRYKVTKRGQDVTLRCDPISSHATLYWYQQALGQGPEFLTYFNYEAQPDKSGLPSDRFSAERPEGSISTLTIQRTEQRDSAMYRCASSLVEVTGRGYTFGSGTRLTVV.

This clonotype was detected a few times. V and J are TRBV5-4 and TRBJ1-4, with TRBD1 identical over 8 bases. The junction had 6 bases not matched to a gene; V was cut back by 0 bases and J by 5 bases. There are 16 residues in the CDR3. The germline gives CDR1 SGHNT, CDR2 YYREEE (reference sequence). This CDR3 reads CASSLDPGGVNEKLFF. CDR3 DNA sequence: TGTGCCAGCAGCTTGGACCCAGGGGGCGTGAATGAAAAACTGTTTTTT.

This clonotype was recorded a few times. A read error may produce the germline difference seen at one junction end. The chain carries TRBV7-7 and TRBJ2-5; TRBD1 is a possible D gene (6 bases). This CDR3 contains 13 residues. In germline, CDR1 is SSHAT, CDR2 FNYEAQ (reference sequence). DNA of the CDR3: TGTGCTAGCAGCTCATATACAGGGGAGACCCAGTACTTC. Protein product: CASSSYTGETQYF.

This clonotype was observed once. The rearrangement joins TRBV7-2 to TRBJ1-6; 7 bases align to TRBD1. CDR1 SGHTA and CDR2 FQGNSA come from the germline V gene. V shed 0 bases, J shed 10 bases, and the junction held 6 bases outside the gene matches. The CDR3 runs to 15 residues. The CDR3 sequence: CASSLAVRGSSPLHF. The CDR3, as DNA: TGTGCCAGCAGCTTAGCGGTCAGGGGGAGCTCACCCCTCCACTTT.

A remark on this clonotype: A read error is possible here, since a much larger clone lies one base away. The chain joins TRBV19 to TRBJ2-7, with 7 bases aligning to TRBD1. J gave up 1 base and V 4 bases, and 7 bases lay outside the gene matches. This CDR3 has 15 amino acids. Per germline, CDR1 LNHDA and CDR2 SQIVND (reference sequence). The CDR3 is CASSRGTAVSYEQYF. CDR3 bases: TGTGCCAGTAGTAGGGGGACAGCGGTATCCTACGAGCAGTACTTC.

This clonotype is a singleton in its sample. The gene calls are TRBV29-1 and TRBJ1-1; a weak D match, TRBD1 (6 bases). Trimming pared 3 bases from V and 4 bases from J, leaving 9 bases between. Germline loops: CDR1 SQVTM, CDR2 ANQGSEA. CDR3 length: 12 amino acids. CDR3 sequence: CSVELGGTEAFF. The CDR3 DNA reads as TGCAGCGTTGAGCTAGGGGGCACTGAAGCTTTCTTT.

Concerning this clonotype itself: One junction end disagrees with the germline gene, perhaps due to a read error. The chain joins TRBV29-1 to TRBJ1-1; D is unclear. Germline assignment: CDR1 SQVTM and CDR2 ANQGSEA. The CDR3 totals 13 residues. The CDR3 here is CSVPGVMASEAFF. In nucleotides, the CDR3 is TGCAGCGTCCCTGGAGTTATGGCCAGTGAAGCTTTTTTT. Full variable domain (outside the CDR3, taken from reference TRBV29-1 and TRBJ1-1): SAVISQKPSRDICQRGTSLTIQCQVDSQVTMMFWYRQQPGQSLTLIATANQGSEATYESGFVIDKFPISRPNLTFSTLTVSNMSPEDSSIYLCSVPGVMASEAFFGQGTRLTVV.

This clonotype showed up just a few times. CDR3 region: CASSFFLRGSQPQHF. CDR3 bases: TGTGCCAGCAGTTTCTTCCTGAGGGGGAGTCAGCCCCAGCATTTT. V usage is TRBV28 and J usage is TRBJ1-5, with D perhaps matching TRBD1 (6 bases). The CDR3 is 15 residues long. V lost 3 bases, J lost 6 bases, and 15 bases lay in between. Germline V CDR1 and CDR2: MDHEN, SYDVKM.

In its sample, this clonotype was seen a few times. One end of the junction varies from germline; a read error may be responsible. This chain joins TRBV29-1 and TRBJ2-7, with 8 bases aligning to TRBD2. Germline values: CDR1 SQVTM, CDR2 ANQGSEA. The CDR3 covers 12 residues. The CDR3 here is CASGGMGYEQYF. Here the CDR3 DNA reads TGTGCCAGCGGGGGAATGGGCTACGAGCAGTACTTC.

The chain combines TRBV11-2 with TRBJ1-1; D is unclear. CDR1 SGHAT and CDR2 FQNNGV come from the germline V gene. The V end was cut by 2 bases, the J end by 7 bases, with 17 bases between. This CDR3 is 15 amino acids long. The CDR3 here is CASSLTGPGGLEAFF. In DNA form, the CDR3 reads TGTGCCAGCAGCTTAACTGGACCCGGAGGCCTTGAAGCTTTCTTT.

Concerning this clonotype: A much larger clone sits a single nucleotide away, making a read error possible. This chain uses TRBV7-2 with TRBJ2-5; no clear D gene. CDR1 is SGHTA, CDR2 FQGNSA, per germline. The CDR3 loop spans 15 amino acids. In nucleotides, the CDR3 is TGCGCCAGCAGCCAAGAGTTCAAGGTCGGCGAGACCCAGTACTTC. Protein sequence: CASSQEFKVGETQYF.

This clonotype was seen at least ten times. This chain uses TRBV19 with TRBJ1-1; D is undetermined. V gave up 7 bases and J gave up 6 bases, with 9 bases separating them. The CDR3 totals 11 residues. Germline V lookup: CDR1 LNHDA, CDR2 SQIVND (reference sequence). This CDR3 reads CASNKTPEAFF. The DNA for the CDR3 is TGTGCCAGTAATAAAACTCCTGAAGCTTTCTTT. Filled out from reference TRBV19 and TRBJ1-1, the complete variable domain reads DGGITQSPKYLFRKEGQNVTLSCEQNLNHDAMYWYRQDPGQGLRLIYYSQIVNDFQKGDIAEGYSVSREKKESFPLTVTSAQKNPTAFYLCASNKTPEAFFGQGTRLTVV.

This clonotype occurred once. V is TRBV11-2 and J is TRBJ1-1; TRBD1 matches at 8 bases. The CDR3 has 15 residues. The V gene's germline CDR1 is SGHAT and CDR2 FQNNGV. With V trimmed by 3 bases and J by 10 bases, 13 bases remained unmatched. Here the CDR3 reads CASSFRDRSPGGAFF. The CDR3 DNA follows: TGTGCCAGCAGCTTCCGGGACAGGTCACCCGGGGGAGCTTTCTTT.

This clonotype was detected a few times. In DNA form, the CDR3 reads TGTGCCAGCAGCTCGCTGGACGGTAATGGCTACACCTTC. Its translation is CASSSLDGNGYTF. The chain is built from TRBV7-9 and TRBJ1-2; no clear D. The CDR3 covers 13 residues. V was cut by 4 bases and J by 6 bases, with 12 bases left in between. CDR1 and CDR2 (germline): SEHNR, FQNEAQ (reference sequence).